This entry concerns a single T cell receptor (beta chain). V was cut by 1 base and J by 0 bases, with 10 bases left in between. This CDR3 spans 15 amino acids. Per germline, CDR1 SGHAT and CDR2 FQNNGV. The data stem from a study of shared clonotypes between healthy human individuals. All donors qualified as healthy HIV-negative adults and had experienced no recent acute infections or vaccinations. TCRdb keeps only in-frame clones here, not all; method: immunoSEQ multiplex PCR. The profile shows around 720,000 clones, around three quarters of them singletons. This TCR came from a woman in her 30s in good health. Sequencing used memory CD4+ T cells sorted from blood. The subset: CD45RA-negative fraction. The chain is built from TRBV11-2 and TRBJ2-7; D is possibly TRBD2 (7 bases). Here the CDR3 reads CASSLGGGASYEQYF. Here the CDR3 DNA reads TGTGCCAGCAGCTTAGGTGGGGGGGCCTCCTACGAGCAGTACTTC. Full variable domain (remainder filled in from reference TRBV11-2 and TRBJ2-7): EAGVAQSPRYKIIEKRQSVAFWCNPISGHATLYWYQQILGQGPKLLIQFQNNGVVDDSQLPKDRFSAERLKGVDSTLKIQPAKLEDSAVYLCASSLGGGASYEQYFGPGTRLTVT.